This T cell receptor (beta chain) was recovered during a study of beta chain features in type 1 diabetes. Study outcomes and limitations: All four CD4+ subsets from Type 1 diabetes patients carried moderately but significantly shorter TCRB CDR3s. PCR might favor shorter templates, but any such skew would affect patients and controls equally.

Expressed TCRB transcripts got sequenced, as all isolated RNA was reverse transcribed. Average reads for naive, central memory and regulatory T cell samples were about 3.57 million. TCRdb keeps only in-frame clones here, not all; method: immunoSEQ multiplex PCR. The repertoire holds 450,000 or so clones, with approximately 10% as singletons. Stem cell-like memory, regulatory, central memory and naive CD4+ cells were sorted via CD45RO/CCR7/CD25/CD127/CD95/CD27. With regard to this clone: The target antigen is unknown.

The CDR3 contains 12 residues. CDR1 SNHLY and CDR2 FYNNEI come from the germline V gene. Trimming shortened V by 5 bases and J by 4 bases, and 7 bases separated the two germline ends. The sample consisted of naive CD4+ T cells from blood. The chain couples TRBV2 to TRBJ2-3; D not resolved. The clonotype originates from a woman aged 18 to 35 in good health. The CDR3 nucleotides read TGTGCCAGCAGTCCCCGATCAGATACGCAGTATTTT. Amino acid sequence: CASSPRSDTQYF.